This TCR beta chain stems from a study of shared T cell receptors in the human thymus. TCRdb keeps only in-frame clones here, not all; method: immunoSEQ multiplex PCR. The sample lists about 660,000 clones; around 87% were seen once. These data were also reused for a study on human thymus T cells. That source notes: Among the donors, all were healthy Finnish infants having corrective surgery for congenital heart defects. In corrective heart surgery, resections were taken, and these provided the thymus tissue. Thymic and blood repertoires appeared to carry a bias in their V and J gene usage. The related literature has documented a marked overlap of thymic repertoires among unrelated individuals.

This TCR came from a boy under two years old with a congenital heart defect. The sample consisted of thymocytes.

The CDR3 loop is CASSLGREDEQFF. The CDR3 DNA sequence: TGCGCCAGCAGCTTGGGACGGGAGGATGAGCAGTTCTTC. The rearrangement joins TRBV5-1 to TRBJ2-1; the match to TRBD2 covers 7 bases. The CDR3 spans 13 residues. Trimming cost V 0 bases and J 8 bases; bases outside gene matches: 2. Germline CDR1 SGHRS, CDR2 YFSETQ. The variable domain in full, completed from reference TRBV5-1 and TRBJ2-1, reads KAGVTQTPRYLIKTRGQQVTLSCSPISGHRSVSWYQQTPGQGLQFLFEYFSETQRNKGNFPGRFSGRQFSNSRSEMNVSTLELGDSALYLCASSLGREDEQFFGPGTRLTVL.